This T cell receptor (beta chain) was profiled in a study of blood T cell repertoires in COVID-19. Clones were read by immunoSEQ multiplex PCR, and TCRdb kept only the in-frame ones, dropping some. This sample has approximately 200,000 clones, with under 90% found just once. The CDR3 spans 15 residues. Trimming took 4 bases from V and 3 from J; bases not matched to a gene: 7. In germline, CDR1 is MNHEY, CDR2 SVGAGI. This clone was counted a few times. The V call is TRBV6-5, the J call TRBJ2-3, with 7 nucleotides matching TRBD1. Sequenced sample: peripheral blood. This TCR was sampled from a woman of 80 years or more with COVID-19, enrolled during active disease. The CDR3 DNA is TGTGCCAGCAGTTCCACAGGGGACCCTACAGATACGCAGTATTTT. This gives the protein CASSSTGDPTDTQYF.